The sequence of this T cell receptor beta chain was determined in a study of blood T cells in healthy people across ages. Study-level results: Compared with aged donors, long-lived donors showed fewer expanded clones, suggesting selection.

A J-beta primer mix and a sample-barcoded 5' primer were used in a second PCR of roughly 7 to 12 cycles. Each cDNA molecule was tagged by a template-switch adaptor that had 12 random nucleotides. TCRdb re-derived calls from the 5' RACE reads in MiXCR, one entry per CDR3 protein. In the table there are about 930,000 distinct CDR3 sequences, almost 30% of which are singletons. This clonotype has only a few counts. The antigen remains unidentified. This sample was also put to use in a study of T cells of mothers and their children.

The TCR comes from a middle-aged woman in good health. The specimen sequenced was blood.

CDR3 DNA: TGTGCCAGCAGGTACGGGACAGTGAATCAGCCCCAGCATTTT. Protein product: CASRYGTVNQPQHF. This chain joins TRBV7-2 and TRBJ1-5, with 7 bases lining up with TRBD1. Germline V lookup: CDR1 SGHTA, CDR2 FQGNSA. V was pared by 6 bases and J by 4 bases, with 6 bases of the junction left unmatched. The CDR3 has 14 amino acids.